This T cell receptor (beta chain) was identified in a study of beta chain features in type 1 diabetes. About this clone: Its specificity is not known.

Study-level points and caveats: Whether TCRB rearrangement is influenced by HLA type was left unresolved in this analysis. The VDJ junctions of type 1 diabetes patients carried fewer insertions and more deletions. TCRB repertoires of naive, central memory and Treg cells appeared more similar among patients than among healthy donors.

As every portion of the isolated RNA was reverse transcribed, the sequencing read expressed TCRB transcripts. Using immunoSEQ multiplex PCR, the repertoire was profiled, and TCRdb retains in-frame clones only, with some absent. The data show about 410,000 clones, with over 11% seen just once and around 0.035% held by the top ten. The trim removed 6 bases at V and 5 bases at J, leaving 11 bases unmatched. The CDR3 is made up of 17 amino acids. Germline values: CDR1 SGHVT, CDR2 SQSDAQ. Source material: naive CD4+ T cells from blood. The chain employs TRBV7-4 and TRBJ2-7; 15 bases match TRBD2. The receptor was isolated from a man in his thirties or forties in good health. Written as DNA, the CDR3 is TGTGCCAGCAGGAAAGCCCAGGGACTAGCGGGAGGTCACGAGCAGTACGTC. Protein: CASRKAQGLAGGHEQYV.